This T cell receptor (beta chain) derives from a study of T cells in Graves' hyperthyroidism and ophthalmopathy. General observations from the study: The model forecast ophthalmopathy, anticipating it by a median approximately 6.2 months before onset.

The length of the CDR3 is 13 residues. Trimming removed 4 bases from V and 0 bases from J, with 7 bases in between. In germline, CDR1 is GTSNPN, CDR2 SVGIG (reference sequence). The table lists this clonotype with many counts. Its matching antigen is unknown. The CDR3 regions of TCR beta were amplified from RNA transcripts. The HTBI primer set drove a first-round RT-PCR of the TCR CDR3. One entry per CDR3 protein results from TCRdb running MiXCR on the multiplex PCR reads. In the table there are about 300,000 distinct CDR3 sequences, around a fifth of which are singletons. The V and J genes are TRBV30 and TRBJ1-5, with D hard to call. The clonotype originates from a man aged 45-65 years with Graves' ophthalmopathy. Sequencing was carried out using blood. This chain's CDR3 is CAWNGNSNQPQHF. The DNA for the CDR3 is TGTGCCTGGAACGGGAATAGCAATCAGCCCCAGCATTTT.